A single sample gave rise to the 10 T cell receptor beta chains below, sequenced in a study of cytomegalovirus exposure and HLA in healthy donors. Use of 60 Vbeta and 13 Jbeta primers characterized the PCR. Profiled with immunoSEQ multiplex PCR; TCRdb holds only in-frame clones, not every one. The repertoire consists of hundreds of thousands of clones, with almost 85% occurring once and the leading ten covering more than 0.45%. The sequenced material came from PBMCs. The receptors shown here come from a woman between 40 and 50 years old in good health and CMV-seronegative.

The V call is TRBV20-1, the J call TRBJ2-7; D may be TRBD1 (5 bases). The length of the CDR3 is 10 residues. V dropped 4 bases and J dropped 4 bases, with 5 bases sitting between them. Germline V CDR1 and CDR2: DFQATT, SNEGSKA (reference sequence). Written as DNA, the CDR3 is TGCAGTGCTACAGGGTACGAGCAGTACTTC. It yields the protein CSATGYEQYF.

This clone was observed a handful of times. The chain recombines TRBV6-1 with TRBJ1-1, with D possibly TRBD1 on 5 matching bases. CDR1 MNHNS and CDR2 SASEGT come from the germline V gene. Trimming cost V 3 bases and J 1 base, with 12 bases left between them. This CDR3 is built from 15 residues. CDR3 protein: CASSDRDSPNTEAFF. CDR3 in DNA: TGTGCCAGCAGTGACAGGGATTCCCCGAACACTGAAGCTTTCTTT.

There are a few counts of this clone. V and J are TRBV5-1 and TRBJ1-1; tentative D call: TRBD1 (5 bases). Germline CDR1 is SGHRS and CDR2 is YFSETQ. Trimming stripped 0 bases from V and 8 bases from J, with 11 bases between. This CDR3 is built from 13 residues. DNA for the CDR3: TGCGCCAGCAGCTTGGGATCGGGGGAAGAAGCTTTCTTT. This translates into CASSLGSGEEAFF.

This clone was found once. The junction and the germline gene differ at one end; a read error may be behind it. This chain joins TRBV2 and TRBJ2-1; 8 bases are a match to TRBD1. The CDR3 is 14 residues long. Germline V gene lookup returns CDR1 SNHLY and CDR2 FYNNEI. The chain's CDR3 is CASGSGQGAPRGLF. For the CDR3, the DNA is TGTGCCAGCGGCTCAGGACAGGGTGCGCCTCGCGGGCTCTTC.

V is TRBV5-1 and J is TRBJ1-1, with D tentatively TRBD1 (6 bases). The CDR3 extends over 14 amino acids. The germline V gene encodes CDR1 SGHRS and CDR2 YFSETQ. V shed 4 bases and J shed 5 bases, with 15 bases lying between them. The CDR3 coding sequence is TGCGCCAGCAGCGAACCGGGGACAAGGACTGAAGCTTTCTTT. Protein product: CASSEPGTRTEAFF.

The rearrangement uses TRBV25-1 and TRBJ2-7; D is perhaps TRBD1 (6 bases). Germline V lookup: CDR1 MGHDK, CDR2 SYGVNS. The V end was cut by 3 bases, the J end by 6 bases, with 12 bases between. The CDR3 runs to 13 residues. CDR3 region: CASSDKWDTEQYF. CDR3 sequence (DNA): TGTGCCAGCAGTGATAAATGGGACACCGAGCAGTACTTC.

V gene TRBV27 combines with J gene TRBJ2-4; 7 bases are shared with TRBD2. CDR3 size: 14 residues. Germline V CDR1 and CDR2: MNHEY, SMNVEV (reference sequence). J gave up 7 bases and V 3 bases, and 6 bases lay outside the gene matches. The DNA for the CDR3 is TGTGCCAGCAGTTTGCTGGGGGAGGGGAACATTCAGTACTTC. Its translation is CASSLLGEGNIQYF.

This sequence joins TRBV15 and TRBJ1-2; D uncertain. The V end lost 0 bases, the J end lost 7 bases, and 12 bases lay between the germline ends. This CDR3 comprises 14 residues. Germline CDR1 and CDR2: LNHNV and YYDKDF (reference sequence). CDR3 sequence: CATSREQRVTGYTF. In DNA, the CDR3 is TGTGCCACCAGCAGAGAACAACGGGTGACTGGCTACACCTTC. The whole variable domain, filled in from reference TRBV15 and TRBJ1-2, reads DAMVIQNPRYQVTQFGKPVTLSCSQTLNHNVMYWYQQKSSQAPKLLFHYYDKDFNNEADTPDNFQSRRPNTSFCFLDIRSPGLGDTAMYLCATSREQRVTGYTFGSGTRLTVV.

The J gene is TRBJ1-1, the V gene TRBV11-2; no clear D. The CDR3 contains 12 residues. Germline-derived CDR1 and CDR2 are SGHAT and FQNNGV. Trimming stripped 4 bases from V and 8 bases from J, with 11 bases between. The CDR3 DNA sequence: TGTGCCAGCAGCTCGACGGGTATAGAAGCTTTCTTT. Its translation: CASSSTGIEAFF.

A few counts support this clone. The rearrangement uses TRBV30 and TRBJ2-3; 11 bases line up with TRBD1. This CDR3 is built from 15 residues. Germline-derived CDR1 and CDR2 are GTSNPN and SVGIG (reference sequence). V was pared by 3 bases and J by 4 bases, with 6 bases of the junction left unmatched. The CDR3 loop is CAWSPGQGAPDTQYF. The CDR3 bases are TGTGCCTGGAGCCCTGGACAGGGGGCCCCAGATACGCAGTATTTT.